This T cell receptor (beta chain) emerged from a study of T cell repertoires in cytomegalovirus infection. Whole-study context: Epitope selection comprised recently identified HLA-C-restricted CMV epitopes and well-studied HLA-B-restricted CMV epitopes. Public TCR beta signature analysis indicated the presence of both CMV infection and matching HLA type. Study-wide points: The ex vivo response was dominated by HLA-C-restricted CMV-specific TCR beta clonotypes. Accumulated public TCR beta family frequency recognized individuals carrying CMV together with the relevant HLA.

This clonotype appeared a few times. The antigen remains unidentified. CDR1 and CDR2 (germline): SEHNR, FQNEAQ (reference sequence). The CDR3 has 14 amino acids. V lost 5 bases and J lost 7; bases outside the gene matches: 3. A single record per CDR3 protein comes from TCRdb applying MiXCR to the reads. The data show around 800,000 distinct CDR3 sequences, approximately 32% seen once. The clonotype originates from a human donor in good health (CMV status not recorded). Some clones in this sample may be carry-over from other donors' samples. Sequencing used cultured CD8+ T cells from PBMCs, obtained from culture after CMV antigen stimulation. The gene calls are TRBV7-9 and TRBJ2-1, with 12 bases identical to TRBD2. The CDR3: CASSRLAGGNEQFF. CDR3 nucleotides: TGTGCCAGCAGCCGTCTAGCGGGGGGGAATGAGCAGTTCTTC.